This T cell receptor beta chain was found in a study of CD8+CD57+ T cells in acquired aplastic anemia. Previously, flow cytometry had revealed CD8+CD57+ cell expansion in the patients chosen for sequencing. Genomic DNA, the template, was used for profiling of the TCR beta VDJ and CDR3. TCRdb called the reads again in MiXCR, with one record for every CDR3 protein. Of about 190,000 distinct CDR3 sequences listed, just under 50% are singletons. The CDR3 is 14 residues long. Trimming stripped 10 bases from V and 13 bases from J, with 23 bases between. Per germline, CDR1 ENHRY and CDR2 SYGVKD. The receptor was isolated from a human donor with aplastic anemia. Sequencing was performed on sorted CD4+, CD8+, or CD8+CD57+ T cells (not recorded which) from PBMCs. The chain is built from TRBV10-3 and TRBJ1-6; D uncertain. The CDR3 bases are TGTGCCAGCAGCACCCGGCCACTAGCGTTTCCCCTCCACTTT. It translates to CASSTRPLAFPLHF.